These T cell receptor beta chains were read from a single sample in a study of blood T cell repertoires in COVID-19. TCRdb's table, derived via immunoSEQ multiplex PCR, lists solely in-frame clones and lacks some. The sample yields roughly 250,000 clones, about 86% seen once. Material: peripheral blood. Receptors were obtained from an elderly woman with acute or convalescent COVID-19. Each CDR3 is given with its conserved first and last residue. The order of the fields is CDR3 DNA, CDR3 protein, clone size, D gene, J gene, V gene. A D gene is named only where the DNA matches it firmly. Where a row states a size, it is once, few, many or the class of an expanded clone; other rows omit it.

DNA: TGTGCCAGCAGCGCCCGGACAGGGCAATATGGCTACACCTTC; CDR3: CASSARTGQYGYTF; size: -; D: TRBD1; J: TRBJ1-2; V: TRBV9
DNA: TGTGCCAGCAGTGAAGCAACAGAACTTTACCGAAACACCATATATTTT; CDR3: CASSEATELYRNTIYF; size: -; D: -; J: TRBJ1-3; V: TRBV6-1
DNA: TGTGCCAGCAGCACGGAGTCACAGGCCCCTAATGAAAAACTGTTTTTT; CDR3: CASSTESQAPNEKLFF; size: -; D: -; J: TRBJ1-4; V: TRBV7-9
DNA: TGTGCCAGCAGTTTCGGGGGGCTCGGCGAGCAGTACTTC; CDR3: CASSFGGLGEQYF; size: -; D: -; J: TRBJ2-7; V: TRBV12-3/TRBV12-4
DNA: TGTGCCAGCAGTTACGACAGCCTCTCTGGGGCCAACGTCCTGACTTTC; CDR3: CASSYDSLSGANVLTF; size: -; D: -; J: TRBJ2-6; V: TRBV6-2/TRBV6-3
DNA: TGTGCCAGCAGTTACAGGGGGGGACCTAATGAAAAACTGTTTTTT; CDR3: CASSYRGGPNEKLFF; size: -; D: -; J: TRBJ1-4; V: TRBV6-5
DNA: TGTGCCAGCAGCAAGAGGGCAGCGGGGTACCAAGAGACCCAGTACTTC; CDR3: CASSKRAAGYQETQYF; size: -; D: TRBD2; J: TRBJ2-5; V: TRBV3-1/TRBV3-2
DNA: TGTGCCAGCATGGCTAGCGGGGATTACGAGCAGTACTTC; CDR3: CASMASGDYEQYF; size: few; D: TRBD2; J: TRBJ2-7; V: TRBV28
DNA: TGTGCCACCAGCACCCGGGTGGGTCAGCCCCAGCATTTT; CDR3: CATSTRVGQPQHF; size: -; D: -; J: TRBJ1-5; V: TRBV15
DNA: TGCGCCAGCGGACAACAGACGGGTAACACTGAAGCTTTCTTT; CDR3: CASGQQTGNTEAFF; size: -; D: -; J: TRBJ1-1; V: TRBV5-1
DNA: TGCGCCAGCAGCCGCGGCGGCGGGGCCCAGTACTTC; CDR3: CASSRGGGAQYF; size: -; D: -; J: TRBJ2-5; V: TRBV5-1
DNA: TGTGCCAGCAGCTTAACTGAAGGGAGGGCTTTCTTT; CDR3: CASSLTEGRAFF; size: -; D: -; J: TRBJ1-1; V: TRBV7-9
DNA: TGTGCCACCAGCAGAGACTTGACAGCGCAGTTCTTC; CDR3: CATSRDLTAQFF; size: -; D: -; J: TRBJ2-1; V: TRBV15
DNA: TGTGCCAGCAGCCGTCCGGGACAGGGATACGAGCAGTACTTC; CDR3: CASSRPGQGYEQYF; size: -; D: TRBD1; J: TRBJ2-7; V: TRBV4-2
DNA: TGTGCCAGCAGCCGAACAGGGGCGGATGGAAACACCATATATTTT; CDR3: CASSRTGADGNTIYF; size: -; D: TRBD1; J: TRBJ1-3; V: TRBV13